A selection of T cell receptor beta chains follows, all from one sample in a study of cytomegalovirus exposure and HLA in healthy donors. The protocol was immunoSEQ multiplex PCR, while the TCRdb copy is restricted to in-frame clones and leaves out a portion. Found here are some 150,000 clones, about 80% of them singletons; the top ten hold 0.5% to 0.85%. The sequenced sample consisted of PBMCs. The receptors derive from a male donor in good health and CMV-seronegative. The CDR3 runs from the conserved cysteine through the conserved F or W. D genes are given only for firm matches. The size field is filled for only some rows; it gives once, few, many or a size class.

TRBJ1-1,TRBV12-5,.,.,TGTGCTAGTGGTTTGGGACAGCCGAACACTGAAGCTTTCTTT,CASGLGQPNTEAFF
TRBJ2-3,TRBV7-9,.,.,TGTTCCAGCACCCTCACAGATACGCAGTATTTT,CSSTLTDTQYF
TRBJ1-1,TRBV9,.,TRBD1,TGTGCCAGCAGCGTGGGGGGGGACAGGGATTTGACTGAAGCTTTCTTT,CASSVGGDRDLTEAFF
TRBJ1-2,TRBV12-5,once,.,TGTGCTAGTGGTTTGGATGGGCTCTATGGCTACACCTTC,CASGLDGLYGYTF
TRBJ1-2,TRBV19,.,.,TGTGCCAGTAGTAGTGGCTCTAACTATGGCTACACCTTC,CASSSGSNYGYTF
TRBJ1-2,TRBV2,once,TRBD1,TGTGCCAGCACCATGACAGGGGGCCCCCGCGGGTTCGGGGGCTACACCTTC,CASTMTGGPRGFGGYTF
TRBJ1-3,TRBV9,few,TRBD1,TGTGCCAGCAGTCCTAGCGGGACAGCGGGAAACACCATATATTTT,CASSPSGTAGNTIYF
TRBJ2-2,TRBV19,.,TRBD2,TGTGCCAGTAGCGAGCGGGAGGGCCTTGCCGGGGAGCTGTTTTTT,CASSEREGLAGELFF
TRBJ2-1,TRBV4-3,.,TRBD2,TGCGCCAGCAGCCAAGAAGTGTCGGGGGGATACAATGAGCAGTTCTTC,CASSQEVSGGYNEQFF
TRBJ1-1,TRBV7-2,.,.,TGTGCCAGCAGCCTCACAGGGATCAACACTGAAGCTTTCTTT,CASSLTGINTEAFF
TRBJ1-1,TRBV18,once,TRBD1,TGTGCCAGCTCACCCCAGTTCGGGACAGAAGCCGAAGCTTTCTTT,CASSPQFGTEAEAFF
TRBJ1-5,TRBV5-6,.,.,TGTGCCAGCAGCTTGGTACGGGACAATCAGCCCCAGCATTTT,CASSLVRDNQPQHF
TRBJ1-1,TRBV5-8,.,.,TGTGCCAGCAGCTTGAACCCCACAGGCGCTGAAGCTTTCTTT,CASSLNPTGAEAFF
TRBJ2-7,TRBV6-6,few,TRBD1,TGTGCCAGCGGATACAGGGGCGCCCCCTCCTACGAGCAGTACTTC,CASGYRGAPSYEQYF
TRBJ1-1,TRBV18,.,.,TGTGCCAGCTCACCAGGAATGGGAGAAGAAGCTTTCTTT,CASSPGMGEEAFF
TRBJ2-2,TRBV9,.,.,TGTGCCAGCAGCCCTTCGGGGGTCCCCACCGGGGAGCTGTTTTTT,CASSPSGVPTGELFF
TRBJ2-1,TRBV19,.,TRBD2,TGTGCCAGTAGTACGACTAGCGGGGGAACCTACAATGAGCAGTTCTTC,CASSTTSGGTYNEQFF
TRBJ1-1,TRBV19,.,.,TGTGCCAGTAGTATCCGGGGGGAGGATGAAGCTTTCTTT,CASSIRGEDEAFF
TRBJ2-2,TRBV21-1,.,.,TGTGCCAGCAGCAAGTCCCCACGGAGCGGGGAGCTGTTTTTT,CASSKSPRSGELFF
TRBJ2-1,TRBV5-1,once,.,TGCGCCAGCAGCTTGGAAGCGAAGAGGAGAAATGAGCAGTTCTTC,CASSLEAKRRNEQFF
TRBJ1-1,TRBV6-1,.,.,TGTGCCAGCAGTGGCGCCGGGACTGTGAACACTGAAGCTTTCTTT,CASSGAGTVNTEAFF
TRBJ2-1,TRBV29-1,.,.,TGCAGCGTTGGGACAACGAGCTCCTACAATGAGCAGTTCTTC,CSVGTTSSYNEQFF
TRBJ1-1,TRBV7-8,.,.,TGTGCCAGCAGCTTACGGCAGGGGAACACTGAAGCTTTCTTT,CASSLRQGNTEAFF
TRBJ2-3,TRBV5-6,.,.,TGTGCCAGCAGCTTGATGTCAGACACAGATACGCAGTATTTT,CASSLMSDTDTQYF
TRBJ1-4,TRBV30,once,TRBD1,TGTGCCTGGAGTGCACAGGGGGCTAGGGAAAAACTGTTTTTT,CAWSAQGAREKLFF
TRBJ2-1,TRBV4-1,few,TRBD2,TGCGCCAGCAGCCGAGCAGCGGGGGAGTACAATGAGCAGTTCTTC,CASSRAAGEYNEQFF